This record covers a single T cell receptor (beta chain). The antigen remains undetermined. Germline V lookup: CDR1 ENHRY, CDR2 SYGVKD. Trimming shortened V by 10 bases and J by 2 bases, and 15 bases separated the two germline ends. The CDR3 is made up of 13 amino acids. The libraries were made with immunoSEQ v3.0 at survey level. Per sample, sequencing targeted roughly 35,000-50,000 T-cell genomes. Here immunoSEQ multiplex PCR was the method, and the copy in TCRdb shows in-frame clones only, minus some. Seen here are about 21,000 clones, more than 70% observed once, and the top ten hold about 8%. This specimen belongs to a study of long-term antiretroviral therapy in people with HIV. Study in general: The 2015 immediate-ART recommendation was preceded by the earliest samples by about a decade.

Study-level findings and limits: CDR3 length ranges were narrower in HIV repertoires than in controls.

This receptor was obtained from a man between 45 and 60 years old with HIV. The chain combines TRBV10-3 with TRBJ2-7; a weak D match, TRBD2 (5 bases). The sample here was unsorted PBMCs, taken at the start of antiretroviral therapy. CDR3 nucleotides: TGTGCCAACGACGAGCGGAATACCTACGAGCAGTACTTC. Translating gives CANDERNTYEQYF.